This entry is about one T cell receptor beta chain. What it recognizes is unknown. Only in-frame clones appear in the TCRdb table, and some are missing; sequencing was by immunoSEQ multiplex PCR. This sample carries 50,000 to 60,000 clones, approximately 80% of them seen once, and the ten largest clones take 5%. With 2 bases removed from V and 6 bases from J, the gap between germline ends came to 15 bases. From germline, CDR1 is SGHDT and CDR2 YYEEEE. The CDR3 loop spans 15 amino acids. This entry belongs to a study of T cell responses to AZD1222 COVID-19 vaccine. Points from the study as a whole: Within unmutated variant regions lay the reported targets of nearly half of spike-specific TCRs.

The TCR originated in an adult who received the AZD1222 COVID-19 vaccine. This sequence joins TRBV5-6 and TRBJ1-3; no firm D call. The material was peripheral blood, obtained 28 days after the second AZD1222 dose. Here the CDR3 reads CASSFYAVVENTIYF. In DNA form, the CDR3 reads TGTGCCAGCAGCTTTTACGCAGTCGTCGAAAACACCATATATTTT.